Shown below are 21 T cell receptor beta chains from a single sample sequenced in a study of cytomegalovirus exposure and HLA in healthy donors. Primers for the PCR totalled 60 Vbeta and 13 Jbeta. Sequencing used immunoSEQ multiplex PCR; TCRdb keeps in-frame clones, though not all of them. This table has around 220,000 clones, 60% to 85% appearing once. Material for sequencing was PBMCs. The origin of the receptors is a man aged 40-55 years in good health and CMV-seronegative.

J is TRBJ2-3 and V is TRBV15; 10 nucleotides align to TRBD1. This CDR3 is built from 16 residues. Germline V gives CDR1 LNHNV, CDR2 YYDKDF (reference sequence). V shed 2 bases, J shed 5 bases, and the junction held 7 bases outside the gene matches. CDR3 amino acids: CATSRRTGGAQDTQYF. The CDR3 coding sequence is TGTGCCACCAGCAGACGGACAGGGGGGGCACAAGATACGCAGTATTTT.

In this sample, this clone turned up once. The chain links TRBV28 to TRBJ1-3, with D tentatively TRBD1 (6 bases). Germline V gives CDR1 MDHEN, CDR2 SYDVKM. V was trimmed by 3 bases and J by 1 base, leaving 7 bases between them. CDR3 length: 14 residues. CDR3 nucleotide sequence: TGTGCCAGCAGTTTCAGGGGTTCTGGAAACACCATATATTTT. Its translation is CASSFRGSGNTIYF.

This chain joins TRBV5-1 and TRBJ2-7; 7 nucleotides agree with TRBD2. V lost 2 bases to trimming and J lost 2 bases; unmatched junction nucleotides: 7. The CDR3 loop spans 15 amino acids. CDR1 and CDR2 (germline): SGHRS, YFSETQ. CDR3 amino acids: CASSLAGTNAYEQYF. CDR3 bases: TGCGCCAGCAGCTTAGCGGGGACCAACGCCTACGAGCAGTACTTC. The full variable domain, with the rest looked up from reference TRBV5-1 and TRBJ2-7, is KAGVTQTPRYLIKTRGQQVTLSCSPISGHRSVSWYQQTPGQGLQFLFEYFSETQRNKGNFPGRFSGRQFSNSRSEMNVSTLELGDSALYLCASSLAGTNAYEQYFGPGTRLTVT.

This chain links TRBV12-5 with TRBJ2-1; TRBD1 agrees at 8 bases. The ends lost 4 bases at V and 7 bases at J; junction bases unmatched: 6. This CDR3 comprises 14 residues. Germline CDR1 is LGHNT and CDR2 is FRNRAP. The CDR3 DNA reads as TGTGCTAGTGGTTCTCGGACAGGGTTGAATGAGCAGTTCTTC. The encoded protein is CASGSRTGLNEQFF.

The chain joins TRBV7-9 to TRBJ2-1, with a possible D match to TRBD1 (5 bases). Deletions cut 5 bases from V and 6 bases from J, with 17 bases between. The CDR3 totals 15 residues. The germline CDR1 and CDR2 sequences are SEHNR and FQNEAQ (reference sequence). CDR3 coding DNA: TGTGCCAGCAGCCCGAAGGGGATTTCGTCCAATGAGCAGTTCTTC. It specifies CASSPKGISSNEQFF.

The chain recombines TRBV5-4 with TRBJ1-5; a possible D gene is TRBD1 (6 bases). Germline V gene sequence: CDR1 SGHNT, CDR2 YYREEE (reference sequence). Trimming took 1 base from V and 2 from J, leaving 10 bases between them. The CDR3 loop spans 15 amino acids. CDR3 sequence reads: CASSLRPGGNQPQHF. CDR3 DNA: TGTGCCAGCAGCTTGAGGCCAGGGGGCAATCAGCCCCAGCATTTT.

The chain links TRBV7-2 to TRBJ2-7; TRBD1 is a possible D gene (5 bases). The CDR3 is 14 amino acids. Looked up from germline, CDR1 is SGHTA and CDR2 is FQGNSA. V lost 3 bases to trimming and J lost 3 bases, with 12 bases between them. Here the CDR3 reads CASSFGTGNYEQYF. CDR3 nucleotide sequence: TGTGCCAGCAGCTTTGGCACAGGTAACTACGAGCAGTACTTC. The variable domain in full, with the rest retrieved from reference TRBV7-2 and TRBJ2-7, is GAGVSQSPSNKVTEKGKDVELRCDPISGHTALYWYRQSLGQGLEFLIYFQGNSAPDKSGLPSDRFSAERTGGSVSTLTIQRTQQEDSAVYLCASSFGTGNYEQYFGPGTRLTVT.

V gene TRBV5-1 combines with J gene TRBJ2-1, with a possible D match to TRBD1 (6 bases). The CDR3 totals 15 residues. CDR1 SGHRS and CDR2 YFSETQ come from the germline V gene. Trimming left V 2 bases short and J 7 bases short, with 16 bases between. CDR3 DNA: TGCGCCAGCAGCTTTACTCAGGGGAAAGGGAATGAGCAGTTCTTC. As protein: CASSFTQGKGNEQFF.

This rearrangement joins TRBV6-4 to TRBJ1-1, with 10 bases matching TRBD1. Trimming took 0 bases from V and 7 from J; bases not matched to a gene: 8. Germline V CDR1 and CDR2: MRHNA, SNTAGT. This CDR3 contains 16 residues. CDR3 sequence (DNA): TGTGCCAGCAGTGACTCCCCCGGGACAGGGGTTGATGAAGCTTTCTTT. It yields the protein CASSDSPGTGVDEAFF.

The chain carries TRBV12-2 and TRBJ2-7; TRBD1, the D gene given by the table, was not confirmed from the DNA. TRBV12-2 is shown as a pseudogene. The CDR3 is 16 amino acids. Here the CDR3 reads CASRLGDRILSYEQYF. The CDR3 coding sequence is TGTGCAAGTCGCTTAGGAGACAGAATACTCTCCTACGAGCAGTACTTC.

This clone turned up a few times. The V and J genes are TRBV5-6 and TRBJ1-1; D is possibly TRBD1 (6 bases). The CDR3 contains 13 residues. The germline CDR1 and CDR2 sequences are SGHDT and YYEEEE. V lost 2 bases to trimming and J lost 4 bases, with 9 bases between them. The CDR3 sequence is CASSLQGGTEAFF. CDR3 coding DNA: TGTGCCAGCAGCTTACAGGGTGGCACTGAAGCTTTCTTT.

The chain links TRBV7-6 to TRBJ1-5, with TRBD1 as a possible D gene (5 bases). This CDR3 contains 13 residues. Germline lookup yields CDR1 SGHVS and CDR2 FNYEAQ. The V end was cut by 3 bases, the J end by 7 bases, with 10 bases between. This CDR3 reads CASSLGGRQPQHF. CDR3 nucleotides: TGTGCCAGCAGCTTGGGGGGAAGGCAGCCCCAGCATTTT.

This clone was found a few times. J is TRBJ2-5 and V is TRBV5-5; TRBD2 aligns across 10 bases. The CDR3 extends over 16 amino acids. Germline CDR1 SGHKS, CDR2 YYEKEE (reference sequence). V lost 4 bases, J lost 9 bases, and 15 bases stayed unmatched. The CDR3, as DNA: TGTGCCAGCAGCCAACCCGGGACTAGCGCCATGGAGGCCCAGTACTTC. Protein product: CASSQPGTSAMEAQYF.

The J gene is TRBJ2-7, the V gene TRBV7-8; a possible D gene is TRBD2 (6 bases). The V end was cut by 6 bases, the J end by 0 bases, with 15 bases between. CDR3 length: 15 amino acids. CDR1 is SGHVS, CDR2 FQNEAQ, per germline. CDR3: CASSLSSDSSYEQYF. The CDR3 region has the DNA TGTGCCAGCAGTTTATCTAGCGACAGCTCCTACGAGCAGTACTTC.

The V gene is TRBV29-1, the J gene TRBJ1-3; D might be TRBD1 (5 bases). Trimming shortened V by 5 bases and J by 7 bases, and 9 bases separated the two germline ends. Per germline, CDR1 SQVTM and CDR2 ANQGSEA. This CDR3 comprises 11 residues. The CDR3 DNA follows: TGCAGCGTTTTGCGGGGCAACACCATATATTTT. It translates to CSVLRGNTIYF.

For the CDR3, the DNA is TGTGCCAGCACCGTAGCGGGAGCCCCAGAGACCCAGTACTTC. Amino acid sequence: CASTVAGAPETQYF. The chain carries TRBV5-4 and TRBJ2-5; 9 bases are a match to TRBD2. Losses at the gene ends were 6 bases for V and 4 bases for J; bases not matched to a gene: 7. This CDR3 spans 14 amino acids. The V gene's germline CDR1 is SGHNT and CDR2 YYREEE (reference sequence). Full variable domain (missing parts from reference TRBV5-4 and TRBJ2-5): ETGVTQSPTHLIKTRGQQVTLRCSSQSGHNTVSWYQQALGQGPQFIFQYYREEENGRGNFPPRFSGLQFPNYSSELNVNALELDDSALYLCASTVAGAPETQYFGPGTRLLVL.

A few counts support this clone. The chain couples TRBV13 to TRBJ1-6; D unresolved. Trimming cost V 4 bases and J 7 bases, with 11 bases left between them. The germline gives CDR1 PRHDT, CDR2 FYEKMQ (reference sequence). This CDR3 comprises 14 residues. CDR3 loop: CASSSPDWNSPLHF. The CDR3 bases are TGTGCCAGCAGCTCCCCCGACTGGAATTCACCCCTCCACTTT.

The CDR3 spells CSVEGGRDTEAFF. The DNA of the CDR3 is TGCAGCGTTGAAGGGGGGCGCGACACTGAAGCTTTCTTT. The V gene is TRBV29-1, the J gene TRBJ1-1, with a weak D call TRBD1 (6 bases). The CDR3 sequence is 13 residues long. Trimming pared 1 base from V and 3 bases from J, leaving 9 bases between. CDR1 is SQVTM and CDR2 is ANQGSEA in the germline V gene.

This chain connects TRBV7-2 to TRBJ2-3; D gene ambiguous. CDR1 and CDR2 from the germline V gene are SGHTA and FQGNSA. Trimming removed 0 bases from V and 6 bases from J, with 10 bases in between. CDR3 size: 14 residues. The CDR3 here is CASSLAPLGDTQYF. The CDR3 DNA sequence: TGTGCCAGCAGCTTAGCGCCCCTCGGGGATACGCAGTATTTT.

The rearrangement joins TRBV6-6 to TRBJ1-4, with TRBD1 matching over 7 bases. The CDR3 has 15 amino acids. The germline CDR1 and CDR2 sequences are MNHNY and SVGAGI (reference sequence). The ends lost 3 bases at V and 8 bases at J; junction bases unmatched: 9. CDR3 nucleotide sequence: TGTGCCAGCAGTTATGAAGGGGGCTTGGGGGAAAAACTGTTTTTT. Protein sequence: CASSYEGGLGEKLFF.

CDR3 in DNA: TGTGCCAGCAGTGCGACAGGGTCGTACTCCTACGAGCAGTACTTC. This gives the protein CASSATGSYSYEQYF. This sequence joins TRBV6-1 and TRBJ2-7; the match to TRBD1 covers 7 bases. Germline trimming cut 4 bases from V and 0 bases from J; bases unmatched to any gene: 6. The germline CDR1 and CDR2 sequences are MNHNS and SASEGT. The CDR3 covers 15 residues.